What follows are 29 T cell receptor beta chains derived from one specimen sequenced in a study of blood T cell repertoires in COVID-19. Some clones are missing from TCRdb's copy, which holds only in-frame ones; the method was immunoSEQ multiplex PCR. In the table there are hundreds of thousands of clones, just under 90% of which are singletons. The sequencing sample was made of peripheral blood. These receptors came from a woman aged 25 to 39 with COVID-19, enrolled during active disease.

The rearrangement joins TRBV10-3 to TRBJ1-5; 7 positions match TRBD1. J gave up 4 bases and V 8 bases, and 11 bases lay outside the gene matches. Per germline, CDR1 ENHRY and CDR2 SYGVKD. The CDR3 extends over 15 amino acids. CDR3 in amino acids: CAISPRSGGNQPQHF. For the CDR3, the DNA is TGTGCCATCTCCCCCCGGTCAGGGGGGAATCAGCCCCAGCATTTT.

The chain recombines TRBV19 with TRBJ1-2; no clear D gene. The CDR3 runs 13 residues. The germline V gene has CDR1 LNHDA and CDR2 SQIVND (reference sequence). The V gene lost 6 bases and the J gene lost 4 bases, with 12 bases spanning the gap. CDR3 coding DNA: TGTGCCAGTAGCGTCGGGTATCTCTATGGCTACACCTTC. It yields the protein CASSVGYLYGYTF.

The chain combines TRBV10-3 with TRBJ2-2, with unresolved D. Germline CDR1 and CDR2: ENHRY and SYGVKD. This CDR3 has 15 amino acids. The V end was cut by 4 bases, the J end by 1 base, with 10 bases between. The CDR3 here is CAISGGYLNTGELFF. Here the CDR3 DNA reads TGTGCCATCAGTGGTGGTTACTTGAACACCGGGGAGCTGTTTTTT.

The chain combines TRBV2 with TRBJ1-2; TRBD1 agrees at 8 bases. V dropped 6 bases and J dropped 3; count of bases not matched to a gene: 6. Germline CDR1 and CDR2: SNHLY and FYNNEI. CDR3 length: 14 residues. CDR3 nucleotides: TGTGCCAGCAGAGGGGACAGGTTATACTATGGCTACACCTTC. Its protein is CASRGDRLYYGYTF.

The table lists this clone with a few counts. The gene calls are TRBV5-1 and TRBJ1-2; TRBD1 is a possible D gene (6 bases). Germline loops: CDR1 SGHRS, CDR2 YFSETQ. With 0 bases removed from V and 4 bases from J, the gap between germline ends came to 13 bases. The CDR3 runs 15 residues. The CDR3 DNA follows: TGCGCCAGCAGCTTGGATGGACAGAAAACCTATGGCTACACCTTC. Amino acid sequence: CASSLDGQKTYGYTF.

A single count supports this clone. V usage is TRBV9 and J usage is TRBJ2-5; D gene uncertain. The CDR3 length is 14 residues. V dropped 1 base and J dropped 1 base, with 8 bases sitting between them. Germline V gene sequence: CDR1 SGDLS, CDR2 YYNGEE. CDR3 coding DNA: TGTGCCAGCAGCGTATCGACTCGCCAAGAGACCCAGTACTTC. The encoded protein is CASSVSTRQETQYF.

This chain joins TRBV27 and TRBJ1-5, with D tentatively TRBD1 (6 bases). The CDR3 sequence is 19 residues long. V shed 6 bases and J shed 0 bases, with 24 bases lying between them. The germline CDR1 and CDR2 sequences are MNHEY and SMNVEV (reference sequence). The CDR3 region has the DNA TGTGCCAGCAGCCGTCGAGCGACAGGAATCGGTTATAGCAATCAGCCCCAGCATTTT. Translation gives CASSRRATGIGYSNQPQHF.

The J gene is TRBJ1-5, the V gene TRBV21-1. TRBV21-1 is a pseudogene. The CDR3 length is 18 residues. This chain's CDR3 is CASSKAARRGEGNQPQHF. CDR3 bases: TGTGCCAGCAGCAAAGCCGCCAGGAGGGGAGAGGGCAATCAGCCCCAGCATTTT.

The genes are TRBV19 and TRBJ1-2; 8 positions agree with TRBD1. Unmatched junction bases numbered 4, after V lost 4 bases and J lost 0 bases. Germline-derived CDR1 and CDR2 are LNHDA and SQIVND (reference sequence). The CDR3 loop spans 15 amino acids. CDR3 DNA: TGTGCCAGTAGTACCGACAGGGGAACTAACTATGGCTACACCTTC. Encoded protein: CASSTDRGTNYGYTF.

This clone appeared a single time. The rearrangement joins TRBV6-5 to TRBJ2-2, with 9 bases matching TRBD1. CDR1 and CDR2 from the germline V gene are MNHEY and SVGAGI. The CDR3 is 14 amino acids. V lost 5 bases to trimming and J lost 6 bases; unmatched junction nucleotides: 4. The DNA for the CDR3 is TGTGCCAGCAGTCCCGGGACAGGGTCCGGGGAGCTGTTTTTT. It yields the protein CASSPGTGSGELFF.

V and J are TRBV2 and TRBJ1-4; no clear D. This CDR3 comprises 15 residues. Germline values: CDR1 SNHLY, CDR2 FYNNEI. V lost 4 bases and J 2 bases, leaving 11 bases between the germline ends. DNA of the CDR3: TGTGCCAGCAGTGGTCCCCGGTGGACTAATGAAAAACTGTTTTTT. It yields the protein CASSGPRWTNEKLFF.

CDR3 residues: CASSPSTGHYEQYF. Here the CDR3 DNA reads TGCGCCAGCAGCCCCTCGACAGGACACTACGAGCAGTACTTC. The rearrangement links TRBV5-1 to TRBJ2-7, with a tentative D call TRBD1 (6 bases). This CDR3 spans 14 amino acids. V shed 4 bases and J shed 3 bases, with 14 bases lying between them. Germline V CDR1 and CDR2: SGHRS, YFSETQ. Looking up the rest from reference TRBV5-1 and TRBJ2-7 gives the full variable domain: KAGVTQTPRYLIKTRGQQVTLSCSPISGHRSVSWYQQTPGQGLQFLFEYFSETQRNKGNFPGRFSGRQFSNSRSEMNVSTLELGDSALYLCASSPSTGHYEQYFGPGTRLTVT.

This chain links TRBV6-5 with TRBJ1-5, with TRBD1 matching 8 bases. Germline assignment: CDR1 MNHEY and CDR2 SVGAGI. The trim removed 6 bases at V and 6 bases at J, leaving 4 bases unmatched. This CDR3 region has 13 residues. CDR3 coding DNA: TGTGCCAGCAGCTCTGACAGGGGTCAGCCCCAGCATTTT. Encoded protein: CASSSDRGQPQHF.

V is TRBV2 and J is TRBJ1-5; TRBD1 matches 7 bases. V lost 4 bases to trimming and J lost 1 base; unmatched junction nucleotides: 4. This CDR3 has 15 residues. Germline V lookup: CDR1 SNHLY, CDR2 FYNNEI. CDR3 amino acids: CASSAGTVSNQPQHF. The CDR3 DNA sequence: TGTGCCAGCAGTGCTGGGACAGTGAGCAATCAGCCCCAGCATTTT.

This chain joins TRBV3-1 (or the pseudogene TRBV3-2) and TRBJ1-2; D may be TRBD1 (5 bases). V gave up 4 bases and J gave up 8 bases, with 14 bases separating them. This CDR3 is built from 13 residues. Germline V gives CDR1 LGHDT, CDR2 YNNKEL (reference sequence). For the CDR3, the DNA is TGTGCCAGCAGCCTTCTTACGGGGGACGGCTACACCTTC. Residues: CASSLLTGDGYTF.

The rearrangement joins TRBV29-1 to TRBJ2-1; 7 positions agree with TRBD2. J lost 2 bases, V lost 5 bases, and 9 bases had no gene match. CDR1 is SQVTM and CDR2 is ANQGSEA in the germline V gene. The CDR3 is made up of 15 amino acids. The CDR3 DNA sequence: TGCAGCGTTTGGGGGGGGAAGGAGGCCTACAATGAGCAGTTCTTC. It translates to CSVWGGKEAYNEQFF.

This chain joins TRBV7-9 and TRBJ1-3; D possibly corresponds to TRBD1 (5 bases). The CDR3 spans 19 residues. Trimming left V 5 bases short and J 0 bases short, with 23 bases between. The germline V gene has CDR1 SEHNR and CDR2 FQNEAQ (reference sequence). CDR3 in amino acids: CASSRLLRGQRLSGNTIYF. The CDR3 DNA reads TGTGCCAGCAGCAGGCTTTTAAGGGGCCAGAGACTCTCTGGAAACACCATATATTTT.

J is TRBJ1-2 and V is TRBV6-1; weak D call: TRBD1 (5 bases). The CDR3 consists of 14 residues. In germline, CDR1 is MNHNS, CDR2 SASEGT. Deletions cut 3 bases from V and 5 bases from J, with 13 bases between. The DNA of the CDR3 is TGTGCCAGCAGTGATCTCCGGGACTTTTATGGCTACACCTTC. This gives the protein CASSDLRDFYGYTF.

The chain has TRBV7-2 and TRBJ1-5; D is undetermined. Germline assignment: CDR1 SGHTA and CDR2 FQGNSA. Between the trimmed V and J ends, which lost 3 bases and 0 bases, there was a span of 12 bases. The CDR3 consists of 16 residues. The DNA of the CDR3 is TGTGCCAGCAGCTTGGCCGTCCTTCCTAGCAATCAGCCCCAGCATTTT. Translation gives CASSLAVLPSNQPQHF. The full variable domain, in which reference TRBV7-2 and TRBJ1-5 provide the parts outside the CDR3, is GAGVSQSPSNKVTEKGKDVELRCDPISGHTALYWYRQSLGQGLEFLIYFQGNSAPDKSGLPSDRFSAERTGGSVSTLTIQRTQQEDSAVYLCASSLAVLPSNQPQHFGDGTRLSIL.

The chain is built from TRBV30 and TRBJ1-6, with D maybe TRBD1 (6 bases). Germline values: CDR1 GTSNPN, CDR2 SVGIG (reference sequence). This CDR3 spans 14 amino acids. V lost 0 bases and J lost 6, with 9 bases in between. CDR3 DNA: TGTGCCTGGAGTGTACTAGGGGGTAATTCACCCCTCCACTTT. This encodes CAWSVLGGNSPLHF.

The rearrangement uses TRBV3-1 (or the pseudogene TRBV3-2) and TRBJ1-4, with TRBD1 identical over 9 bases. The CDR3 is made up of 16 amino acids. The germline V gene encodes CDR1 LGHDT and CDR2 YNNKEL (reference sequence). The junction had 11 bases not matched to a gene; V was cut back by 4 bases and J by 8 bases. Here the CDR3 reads CASSPRSGQGREKLFF. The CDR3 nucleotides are TGTGCCAGCAGCCCCCGTTCCGGACAGGGGAGGGAAAAACTGTTTTTT.

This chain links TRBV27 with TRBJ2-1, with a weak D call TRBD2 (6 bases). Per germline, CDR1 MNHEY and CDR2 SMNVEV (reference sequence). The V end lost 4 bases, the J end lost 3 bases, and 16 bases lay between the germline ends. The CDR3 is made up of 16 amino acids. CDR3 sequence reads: CASSSPGRGYYNEQFF. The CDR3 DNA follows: TGTGCCAGCAGTTCCCCGGGGCGGGGATACTACAATGAGCAGTTCTTC.

CDR3 region: CASSQEGRLGNTIYF. CDR3 DNA: TGCGCCAGCAGCCAAGAAGGCAGACTTGGAAACACCATATATTTT. The V gene is TRBV4-1, the J gene TRBJ1-3; D remains unclear. Trimming shortened V by 0 bases and J by 3 bases, and 9 bases separated the two germline ends. This CDR3 contains 15 residues. CDR1 and CDR2 from the germline V gene are MGHRA and YSYEKL.

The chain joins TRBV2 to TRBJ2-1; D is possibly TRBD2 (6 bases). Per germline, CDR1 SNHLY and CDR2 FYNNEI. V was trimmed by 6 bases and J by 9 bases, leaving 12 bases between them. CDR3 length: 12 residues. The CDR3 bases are TGTGCCAGCAGCCTCCTAGCGTTTGAGCAGTTCTTC. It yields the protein CASSLLAFEQFF.

This chain's CDR3 is CASSESRGGIDEQFF. The DNA for the CDR3 is TGCGCCAGCAGTGAGTCGCGGGGGGGCATCGATGAGCAGTTCTTC. This chain connects TRBV10-1 to TRBJ2-1, with TRBD2 identical over 9 bases. J was trimmed by 8 bases and V by 0 bases; bases with no gene match: 5. Germline V gives CDR1 WNHNN, CDR2 SYGVQD (reference sequence). This CDR3 contains 15 residues.

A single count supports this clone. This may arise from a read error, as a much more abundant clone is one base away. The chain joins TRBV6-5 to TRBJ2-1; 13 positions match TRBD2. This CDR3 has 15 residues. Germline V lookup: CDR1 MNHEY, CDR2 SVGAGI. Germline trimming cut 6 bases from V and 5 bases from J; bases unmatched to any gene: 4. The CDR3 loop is CASSSGTSGDNEQFF. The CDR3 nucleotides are TGTGCCAGCAGCTCCGGGACTAGCGGGGACAATGAGCAGTTCTTC.

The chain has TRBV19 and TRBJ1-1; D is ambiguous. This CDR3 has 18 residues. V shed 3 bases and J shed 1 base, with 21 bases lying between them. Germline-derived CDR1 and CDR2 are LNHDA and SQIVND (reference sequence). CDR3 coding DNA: TGTGCCAGTAGTATCATCCCGGTGCGGGAGTTCAGGAACACTGAAGCTTTCTTT. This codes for CASSIIPVREFRNTEAFF.

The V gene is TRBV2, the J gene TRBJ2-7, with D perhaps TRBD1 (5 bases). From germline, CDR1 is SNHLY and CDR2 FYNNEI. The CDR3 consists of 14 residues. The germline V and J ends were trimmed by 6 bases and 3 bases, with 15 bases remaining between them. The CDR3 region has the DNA TGTGCCAGCAGGGAGACAGCCGTTGTCTACGAGCAGTACTTC. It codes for CASRETAVVYEQYF.

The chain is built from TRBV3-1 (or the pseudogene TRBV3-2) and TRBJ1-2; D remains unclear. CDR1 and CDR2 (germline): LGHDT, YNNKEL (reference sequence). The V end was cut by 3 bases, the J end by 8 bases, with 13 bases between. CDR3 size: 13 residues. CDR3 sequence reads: CASSQLVLSGYTF. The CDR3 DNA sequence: TGTGCCAGCAGCCAGTTGGTTCTATCCGGCTACACCTTC.